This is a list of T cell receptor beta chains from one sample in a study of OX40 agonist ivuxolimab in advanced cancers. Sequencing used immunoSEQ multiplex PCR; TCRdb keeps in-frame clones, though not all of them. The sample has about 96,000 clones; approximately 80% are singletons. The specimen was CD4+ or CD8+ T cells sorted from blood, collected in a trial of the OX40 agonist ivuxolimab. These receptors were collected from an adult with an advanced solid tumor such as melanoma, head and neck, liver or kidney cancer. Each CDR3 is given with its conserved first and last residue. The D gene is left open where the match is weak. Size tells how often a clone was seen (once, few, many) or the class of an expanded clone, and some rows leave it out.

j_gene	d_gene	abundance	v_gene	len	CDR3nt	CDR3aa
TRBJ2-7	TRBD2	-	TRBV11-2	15	TGTGCCAGCAGCTTAGATGGCGGGGGGGCCGACGAGCAGTACTTC	CASSLDGGGADEQYF
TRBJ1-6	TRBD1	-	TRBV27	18	TGTGCCAGCAGTTCTTGGACAGGCTTGAGCTCCTATAATTCACCCCTCCACTTT	CASSSWTGLSSYNSPLHF
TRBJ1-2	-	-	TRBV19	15	TGTGCCAGTAGCCACGACAATACACGGAACTATGGCTACACCTTC	CASSHDNTRNYGYTF
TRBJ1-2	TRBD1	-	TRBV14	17	TGTGCCAGCAGTCAATTACTCCGGACAGGAGCTACCTATGGCTACACCTTC	CASSQLLRTGATYGYTF
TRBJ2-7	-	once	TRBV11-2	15	TGTGCCAGCAGCCCAGCCGGGACAAAGTATTACGAGCAGTACTTC	CASSPAGTKYYEQYF
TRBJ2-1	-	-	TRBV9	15	TGTGCCAGCAGCGAGGGAGCCAGCTCCTACAATGAGCAGTTCTTC	CASSEGASSYNEQFF
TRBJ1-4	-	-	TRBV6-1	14	TGTGCCAGCAGTGAACCAGAGGGCCGAGAAAAACTGTTTTTT	CASSEPEGREKLFF
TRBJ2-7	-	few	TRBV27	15	TGTGCCAGCAGTTTGTCCGGGACGGCATCCTACGAGCAGTACTTC	CASSLSGTASYEQYF
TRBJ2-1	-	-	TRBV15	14	TGTGCCACCGTTTTGAGCAGGTCCTACAATGAGCAGTTCTTC	CATVLSRSYNEQFF
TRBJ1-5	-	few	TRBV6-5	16	TGTGCCAGCAGTTACCCCTCGGACGGCGGCGTAAAGCCCCAGCATTTT	CASSYPSDGGVKPQHF
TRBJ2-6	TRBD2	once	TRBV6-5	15	TGTGCCAGCAGTTATCGGACTAGCGAAACCAACGTCCTGACTTTC	CASSYRTSETNVLTF
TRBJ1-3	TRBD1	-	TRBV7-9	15	TGTGCCAGCAGCTTACCCGGACAGGGGACTAACACCATATATTTT	CASSLPGQGTNTIYF
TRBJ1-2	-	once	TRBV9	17	TGTGCCAGCAGCGCCCTGCCGAACGGGGGGCTTACACATGGCTACACCTTC	CASSALPNGGLTHGYTF
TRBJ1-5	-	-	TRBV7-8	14	TGTGCCAGCAGCTTAGGAGGGGCTTTTCAGCCCCAGCATTTT	CASSLGGAFQPQHF
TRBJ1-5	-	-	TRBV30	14	TGTGCCTGGAGTTCGGGACTCCCGAGACAGCCCCAGCATTTT	CAWSSGLPRQPQHF
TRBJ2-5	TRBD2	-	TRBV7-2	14	TGTGCCAGCAGCTTAGCTAGCGGGGTTGGGGCCCAGTACTTC	CASSLASGVGAQYF
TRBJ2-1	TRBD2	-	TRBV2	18	TGTGCCAGCAGTGACGGGCTAGCGGTTACGAGCTCCTACAATGAGCAGTTCTTC	CASSDGLAVTSSYNEQFF
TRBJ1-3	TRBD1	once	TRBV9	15	TGTGCCAGCAGCATACAGGGGGCGGCTGGAAACACCATATATTTT	CASSIQGAAGNTIYF
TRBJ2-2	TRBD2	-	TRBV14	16	TGTGCCAGCAGCAGGCCGGGACTAGCGGGAACCGGGGAGCTGTTTTTT	CASSRPGLAGTGELFF
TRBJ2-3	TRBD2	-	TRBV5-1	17	TGCGCCAGCAGCGAGCTGCGGACTAGCGGGGGCCTGCAGTGGCAGTATTTT	CASSELRTSGGLQWQYF
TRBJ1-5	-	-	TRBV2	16	TGTGCCAGCAGTGACCCCCGCAGGGCCAGCAATCAGCCCCAGCATTTT	CASSDPRRASNQPQHF
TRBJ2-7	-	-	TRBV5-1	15	TGCGCCAGCAGCTTGGAACCGACAGGTATAGGCGAGCAGTACTTC	CASSLEPTGIGEQYF
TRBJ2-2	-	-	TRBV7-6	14	TGTGCCAGCAGCTTAGGGGACAACACCGGGGAGCTGTTTTTT	CASSLGDNTGELFF
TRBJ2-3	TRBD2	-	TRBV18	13	TGTGCCAGCTCAGCTAGCGGTACAGATACGCAGTATTTT	CASSASGTDTQYF
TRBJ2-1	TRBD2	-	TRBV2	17	TGTGCCAGCAGTGGCTGGTGGTTAGCGGGAGACAACAATGAGCAGTTCTTC	CASSGWWLAGDNNEQFF
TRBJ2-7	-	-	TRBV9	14	TGTGCCAGCAGCGTGAACGGGCGCTCCTACGAGCAGTACTTC	CASSVNGRSYEQYF
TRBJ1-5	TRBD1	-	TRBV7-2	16	TGTGCCAGCAGCTTTTCAGGACAGGGCGGGAGTCAGCCCCAGCATTTT	CASSFSGQGGSQPQHF
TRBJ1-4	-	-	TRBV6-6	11	TGTGCCAGCAGAGGCGGGGAAAAACTGTTTTTT	CASRGGEKLFF
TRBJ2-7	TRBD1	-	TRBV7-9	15	TGTGCCAGCAGCTTAACCGGGACAGGTCTCAACGAGCAGTACTTC	CASSLTGTGLNEQYF
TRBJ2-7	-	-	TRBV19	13	TGTGCCAGTAGTATAAGGCGGTCCTACGAGCAGTACTTC	CASSIRRSYEQYF
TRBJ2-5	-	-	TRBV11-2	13	TGTGCCAGCAGCTTATGGGGGGTGGAGACCCAGTACTTC	CASSLWGVETQYF
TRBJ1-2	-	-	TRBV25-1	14	TGTGCCAGCAGTGAGCCGGCTGTACGCTATGGCTACACCTTC	CASSEPAVRYGYTF
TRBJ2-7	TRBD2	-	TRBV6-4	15	TGTGCCAGCAGTGACCCCAGGGGACTAGCGGGAGATTCGTACTTC	CASSDPRGLAGDSYF
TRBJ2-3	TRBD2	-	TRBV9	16	TGTGCCAGCAGCTTGCTAGCGGGGTGGCGCGGAGATACGCAGTATTTT	CASSLLAGWRGDTQYF
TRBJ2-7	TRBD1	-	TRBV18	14	TGTGCCAGCTCACATGGACAGGGCGCCTACGAGCAGTACTTC	CASSHGQGAYEQYF